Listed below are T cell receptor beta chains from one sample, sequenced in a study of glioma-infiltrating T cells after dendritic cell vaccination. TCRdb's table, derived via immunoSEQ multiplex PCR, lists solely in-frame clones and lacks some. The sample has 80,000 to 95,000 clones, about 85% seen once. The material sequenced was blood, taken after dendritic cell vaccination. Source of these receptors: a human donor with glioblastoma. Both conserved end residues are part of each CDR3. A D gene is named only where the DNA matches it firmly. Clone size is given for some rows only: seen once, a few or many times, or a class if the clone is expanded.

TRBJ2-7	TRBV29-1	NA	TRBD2	CSVGTSGTYEQYF	TGCAGCGTCGGGACTAGCGGAACGTACGAGCAGTACTTC
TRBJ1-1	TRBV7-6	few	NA	CASSLGFARGLTEAFF	TGTGCCAGCAGCTTAGGGTTTGCCAGGGGTCTGACTGAAGCTTTCTTT
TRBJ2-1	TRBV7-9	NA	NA	CASSLRGDEQFF	TGTGCCAGCAGCTTACGGGGAGATGAGCAGTTCTTC
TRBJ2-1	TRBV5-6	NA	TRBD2	CASTLGLAGDNEQFF	TGTGCCAGCACCCTGGGTCTAGCGGGGGACAATGAGCAGTTCTTC
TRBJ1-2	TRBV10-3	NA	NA	CAITGRDVYGYTF	TGTGCCATCACAGGGAGGGACGTCTATGGCTACACCTTC
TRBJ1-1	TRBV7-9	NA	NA	CASSLAQGNTEAFF	TGTGCCAGCAGCTTAGCACAGGGGAACACTGAAGCTTTCTTT
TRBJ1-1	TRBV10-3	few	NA	CAISYGNGAGKPEAFF	TGTGCCATCAGTTATGGGAATGGGGCAGGGAAGCCTGAAGCTTTCTTT
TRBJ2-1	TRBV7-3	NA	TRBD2	CASSPLAGRGDEQFF	TGTGCCAGCAGCCCCCTAGCGGGTCGAGGGGATGAGCAGTTCTTC
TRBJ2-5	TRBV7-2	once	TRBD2	CASSPRAGGLFLETQYF	TGTGCCAGCAGCCCGCGAGCGGGGGGGCTATTTTTGGAGACCCAGTACTTC
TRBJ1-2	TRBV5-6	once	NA	CASSLFREQSYGYTF	TGTGCCAGCAGCTTGTTCAGGGAACAGAGCTATGGCTACACCTTC
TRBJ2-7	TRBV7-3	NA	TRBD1	CASSLNPGGEQYF	TGTGCCAGCAGCTTAAACCCAGGGGGCGAGCAGTACTTC
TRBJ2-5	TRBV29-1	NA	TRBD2	CSVAWDEALWREGQETQYF	TGCAGCGTTGCTTGGGACGAGGCTTTGTGGCGGGAGGGACAAGAGACCCAGTACTTC
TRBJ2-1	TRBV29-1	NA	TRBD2	CSVVERESYNEQFF	TGCAGCGTTGTGGAGCGGGAGTCCTACAATGAGCAGTTCTTC